Listed here are 3 T cell receptor beta chains from one sample, sequenced in a study of blood T cell repertoires in COVID-19. Repertoires were generated with immunoSEQ multiplex PCR, while TCRdb's copy carries only in-frame clones and drops some. The table has some 220,000 clones, roughly 85% seen once. Material: peripheral blood. These receptors were obtained from a man aged 50 or older with COVID-19, enrolled during active disease.

V and J are TRBV11-1 and TRBJ2-4, with 7 bases aligning to TRBD1. CDR1 SGHAT and CDR2 FQDESV come from the germline V gene (reference sequence). The CDR3 loop spans 17 amino acids. The ends lost 0 bases at V and 0 bases at J; junction bases unmatched: 5. The CDR3 nucleotides are TGTGCCAGCAGCTTAGCAGGGACAGTCTCAGCCAAAAACATTCAGTACTTC. The encoded protein is CASSLAGTVSAKNIQYF.

The CDR3 loop reads CASSLGQGSNQPQHF. The CDR3 DNA sequence: TGTGCCAGCTCACTCGGACAGGGTAGCAATCAGCCCCAGCATTTT. The J gene is TRBJ1-5, the V gene TRBV18; TRBD1 matches 8 bases. Trimming cost V 4 bases and J 0 bases; bases outside gene matches: 2. Per germline, CDR1 KGHSH and CDR2 LQKENI. The CDR3 consists of 15 residues.

This rearrangement joins TRBV3-1 (or the pseudogene TRBV3-2) to TRBJ2-4; 9 nucleotides agree with TRBD1. This CDR3 contains 15 residues. CDR1 and CDR2 (germline): LGHDT, YNNKEL (reference sequence). Trimming at V came to 2 bases and at J to 6 bases, leaving 5 bases not matched to a gene. This CDR3 is CASSQIPGQGNIQYF. CDR3 bases: TGTGCCAGCAGCCAAATCCCGGGACAGGGAAACATTCAGTACTTC.